Listed below are T cell receptor beta chains from one sample, sequenced in a study of radiation and T cells in renal cell carcinoma. TCRdb's copy holds only in-frame clones and misses some; the assay was immunoSEQ multiplex PCR. Among 60,000 to 75,000 clones listed, 60% to 85% were seen once. This sample comprised blood, obtained from a patient whose treatment included radiotherapy and nephrectomy. The source is a man in his fifties or sixties with renal cell carcinoma. CDR3s include the opening cysteine and the closing phenylalanine or tryptophan. Each record gives: clone size, V gene, J gene, D gene, CDR3 protein, CDR3 DNA. A D gene is named only where the DNA matches it firmly. Part of the rows lack a size; the others show once, few, many or a class for expanded clones.

>-|TRBV4-2|TRBJ2-3|TRBD2
CASSQEKLAGVDTQYF
TGTGCCAGCAGCCAAGAAAAACTAGCGGGAGTCGATACGCAGTATTTT
>once|TRBV5-1|TRBJ2-4|TRBD2
CASSPLLAGGENIQYF
TGCGCCAGCAGCCCCCTACTAGCGGGAGGAGAAAACATTCAGTACTTC
>-|TRBV7-9|TRBJ2-3|-
CASSLYRDRTDTQYF
TGTGCCAGCAGCTTATACCGGGACCGCACAGATACGCAGTATTTT
>-|TRBV2|TRBJ1-4|-
CASTLPKDATNEKLFF
TGTGCCAGCACCCTGCCGAAGGACGCAACTAATGAAAAACTGTTTTTT
>few|TRBV4-3|TRBJ2-2|-
CASSPQIRTAGNTGELFF
TGCGCCAGCAGCCCGCAAATCCGGACGGCGGGGAACACCGGGGAGCTGTTTTTT
>-|TRBV6-5|TRBJ2-2|-
CASSQRSLGSGELFF
TGTGCCAGCAGCCAACGATCCCTCGGATCCGGGGAGCTGTTTTTT
>few|TRBV6-5|TRBJ2-1|TRBD2
CASRETSGRVDEQFF
TGTGCCAGCAGGGAGACTAGCGGGAGGGTAGATGAGCAGTTCTTC
>-|TRBV6-1|TRBJ1-4|-
CASSGRGANEKLFF
TGTGCCAGCAGTGGGAGAGGGGCTAATGAAAAACTGTTTTTT
>-|TRBV27|TRBJ2-5|TRBD1
CASSGWDSPETQYF
TGTGCCAGCAGTGGCTGGGACAGCCCAGAGACCCAGTACTTC
>-|TRBV25-1|TRBJ2-1|-
CASSDWSGGGSEQFF
TGTGCCAGCAGTGATTGGAGCGGAGGAGGGTCTGAGCAGTTCTTC
>-|TRBV30|TRBJ2-7|TRBD1
CAWSLDRGFSYEQYF
TGTGCCTGGAGTCTGGACAGGGGCTTCTCCTACGAGCAGTACTTC
>-|TRBV29-1|TRBJ2-3|TRBD1
CSAKTGWWADTQYF
TGCAGCGCCAAGACAGGGTGGTGGGCAGATACGCAGTATTTT
>-|TRBV6-1|TRBJ2-3|-
CASSGSGGVRTDTQYF
TGTGCCAGCAGTGGATCCGGGGGCGTCCGCACAGATACGCAGTATTTT
>-|TRBV2|TRBJ1-1|TRBD1
CASNSVDRGIGTEAFF
TGTGCCAGCAATAGTGTTGACAGGGGGATCGGGACTGAAGCTTTCTTT
>-|TRBV27|TRBJ2-5|-
CASSPVEARAGAKETQYF
TGTGCCAGCAGTCCGGTTGAGGCGAGGGCTGGGGCCAAAGAGACCCAGTACTTC
>-|TRBV7-9|TRBJ2-3|-
CASSVPPTDTQYF
TGTGCCAGCAGCGTACCCCCCACAGATACGCAGTATTTT
>-|TRBV2|TRBJ1-2|-
CASSDRGVGYGYTF
TGTGCCAGCAGTGATAGGGGGGTTGGCTATGGCTACACCTTC
>-|TRBV6-1|TRBJ1-4|-
CASSGVYTTNEKLFF
TGTGCCAGCAGTGGGGTTTATACAACTAATGAAAAACTGTTTTTT
>-|TRBV6-1|TRBJ1-2|TRBD1
CASRGQGVYGYTF
TGTGCCAGCAGAGGACAGGGTGTCTATGGCTACACCTTC
>-|TRBV11-1|TRBJ2-1|TRBD2
CASSLAGLYNEQFF
TGTGCCAGCAGCCTAGCGGGGTTGTACAATGAGCAGTTCTTC
>-|TRBV6-6|TRBJ2-7|-
CASSSPEGSYEQYF
TGTGCCAGCAGTTCCCCAGAAGGATCGTACGAGCAGTACTTC
>-|TRBV27|TRBJ2-2|-
CALWGAGLDGELFF
TGTGCCTTGTGGGGAGCCGGGTTGGACGGGGAGCTGTTTTTT